The sequence of this TCR beta chain was determined in a study of cytomegalovirus exposure and HLA in healthy donors (dated by TCRdb to about 2017). General notes on the study: According to an earlier analysis of around 600 of the donors, about 170 million T cells yielded some 120 million unique TCR beta sequences and less than 300 Gb of sequence data. An early release that covered some 630 HLA-typed donors contained about 290 gigabases of sequencing data and around 80 million unique TCR sequences. Among the roughly 380 genotyped donors, approximately 77% belonged to the genetic ancestry cluster associated with self-reported Caucasian donors. The study aimed to test whether cataloging public T cell receptors could reveal signatures of past pathogen exposure. The study profiled the T cell repertoires of around 700 subjects by immunosequencing and related them to cytomegalovirus serostatus. Along with the roughly 610-subject first cohort, a separate validation cohort of 120 different subjects was used. The study combined high-throughput TCR immunosequencing, statistical association of individual TCRs with disease status, and machine learning to predict cytomegalovirus infection status. To study patterns of TCR occurrence, a later analysis re-analyzed previously published TCR beta repertoires from 500 to 850 donors and added high-resolution HLA genotyping. Rather than using new phenotypic data, the later analysis identified candidate immune exposures from TCR beta sequences and from how often those sequences occurred across donors. To decide whether each TCR beta V gene segment behaved as functional or pseudogenic, an earlier analysis of approximately 590 of the donors relied on high-throughput TCR beta sequencing. Donor age, sex, ethnicity and CMV serostatus were compiled together with the repertoire data. A later genetic analysis used genome-wide SNP genotypes for 398 of the 666 donors, treating that subset as a discovery cohort. Every repertoire in the discovery cohort had been generated on one and the same sequencing platform. Both class I and class II loci were covered by HLA typing, at four-digit resolution. Typing coverage differed by locus: A, B, C, DRB1 and DQB1 were typed in about 629-630 donors, DQA1 in 500 to 550, DPA1 in 600 to 610, and DPB1 in about 450. Four to six DR-DQ haplotypes were handled as single units for association and clustering, since linkage in the cohort was strong. Among roughly 400 genotyped donors of the cohort, an average of roughly 230,000 unique TCR beta nucleotide sequences was sequenced per donor, of which about 18% were non-productive. General findings and caveats noted by the study authors: Most TCR sequences were observed very rarely across donors, whereas some public TCRs were present in many individuals. Roughly uniform sequencing depth across donors was assumed in presence/absence analyses, although this assumption may not hold. Several of the top co-occurrence clusters appeared to be linked to parvovirus B19, influenza, CMV and Epstein-Barr virus, according to a later analysis. The study gave a list of 150 to 200 TCR beta chains associated with cytomegalovirus. Some IMGT-functional V segments, including TRBV6-2 and TRBV6-3, could not be distinguished by the 87-base-pair reads and were therefore excluded. Because counts were too low, 15 to 20 rarely observed V segments, including chromosome 9 orphons, were excluded from the earlier analysis of 587 of the donors. Linkage disequilibrium might explain the correlated functional status among segregating V segments, but an unknown experimental factor could not be excluded. A group of highly shared sequence variants was considered likely to be a technical artifact of the sequencing pipeline. According to the authors, the approach could potentially be generalized to other disease states and immunological phenotypes. A later analysis found that most CMV-associated TCR beta chains appeared HLA-restricted, with HLA associations seemingly driven largely by CMV exposure. Cytomegalovirus status was reported to be diagnosed by the classifier with high specificity and sensitivity in both the original and validation cohorts. In a later analysis, HLA-associated TCR beta chains were found to be more clonally expanded and to have lower generation probabilities than equally common non-associated chains. CMV serostatus was the only immune exposure information available for the cohort. Strong co-occurrence of HLA alleles, especially DR and DQ, made assigning TCR associations to individual alleles difficult. In a later genetic analysis, a missense DCLRE1C variant was associated with V-gene and J-gene trimming of TCR beta chains, and the association was replicated in an independent cohort. In vitro tests confirmed that a few of the cytomegalovirus-associated TCR beta chains recognize cytomegalovirus antigens. A later genetic analysis reported fewer N-insertions in productive TCRs among donors in an Asian-associated ancestry cluster than the approximately 700-donor mean. Because HLA typing was unavailable for some donors at each locus, only the typed subset was used in association tests. In an earlier analysis of some 500 of the donors, most TCR beta V segments appeared in productive rearrangements about 90% or about 30% of the time, broadly matching IMGT annotations. In this cohort, only TCR beta chains were sequenced, and detectable features were limited by the absence of alpha or paired-chain data. In a later analysis, the rate of TCR association differed among HLA loci, with DRB1 alleles having the most associated TCRs and HLA-C alleles having the fewest. A further reported finding was that TCR beta sequences accurately predicted the HLA-A and HLA-B alleles for most subjects in the first cohort. In a later analysis, about 17,000 TCR beta sequences were associated with specific HLA alleles at a false discovery rate of 0.05.

Library preparation was by the immunoSEQ multiplex PCR assay. For the multiplex PCR, a mixture combining 60 forward primers for TCR Vbeta segments and 13 reverse primers for TCR Jbeta segments was used. The CDR3 region of rearranged TCR beta genes was amplified from genomic DNA by a multiplex PCR assay. The Illumina HiSeq System was used to sequence the amplified TCR beta libraries as 87-base-pair reads. The study's own analysis went as follows. A later analysis tallied around 87 million unique TCR beta chains across the approximately 670 repertoires, and about 12 million of those chains were shared by two or more donors. Raw reads were error-corrected and collapsed into unique sequences by a nearest-neighbor algorithm in which closely related sequences were merged to remove PCR and sequencing errors. CDR3 sequences were aligned to IMGT reference sequences to assign V, D and J gene segments. For a sequence to be retained, at least a six-nucleotide match to both a V gene segment and a J gene segment was required. A rearrangement counted as productive if the CDR3 had no stop codons and remained in frame with V and J, and every other rearrangement counted as non-productive. Following IMGT convention, CDR3 was defined as the stretch from the second conserved V-encoded cysteine to the conserved J-encoded phenylalanine. The earlier analysis of 587 of the donors excluded any sequence lacking an unambiguous match to a single V gene segment. In an earlier analysis of some 590 of the donors, a V segment was called functional when productive rearrangements were above 56.7%, and segregating when the standard deviation between donors exceeded 5%. A statistical classification framework was built for diagnosing cytomegalovirus status from the catalog of TCR beta chain sequences. In a later analysis, TCR nucleotide sequences were compared against IMGT/GENE-DB human TR gene sequences so that V and J genes could be assigned. The TCRdist pipeline was used in a later analysis to assign CDR3 sequences and most-parsimonious VDJ recombination scenarios. A later analysis defined each TCR beta chain by its CDR3 amino acid sequence plus V-gene family, and excluded reads lacking a unique V-gene family. In a later analysis, 450 to 600 highly shared, low-generation-probability nucleotide sequences were removed to address suspected cross-contamination and a sequencing artifact. A later analysis calculated a clonal expansion index for each public chain from normalized within-repertoire ranks of inferred template counts. Generation probabilities in a later analysis came from a VDJ recombination model fitted to out-of-frame rearrangements, and those results were checked against IGoR. Hypergeometric tests were used in a later analysis to score TCR-TCR, TCR-HLA and TCR-CMV co-occurrence, with a repertoire-size bias correction applied to the TCR pairs. A later analysis estimated false discovery rates by permuting HLA or CMV assignments 20 times. In a later analysis, co-occurring TCRs were grouped using DBSCAN, and TCRdist sequence similarity was added for clustering within HLA-allele-positive subsets. Repertoires with fewer than 30,000 or more than 120,000 public chains were left out of co-occurrence clustering, as were about five repertoires with anomalous nucleotide sharing. TCRdb limited this immuneACCESS table to in-frame rearrangements with V and J called. A share of clones is missing; checked studies link under half to unresolved V genes, and the rest is unexplained. The V and J calls and clone size are taken from that table; D and trimming were inferred from the DNA. Within this sample are around 130,000 clones, with approximately 80% of them counted one time only. The ten biggest clones cover less than 3% of the sample.

V and J are truncated by 0 bases and 6 bases respectively, leaving an intervening sequence of 14 bases. From its cysteine to its phenylalanine, the CDR3 spans 15 amino acids. CDR3 DNA is the only sequence kept; it has 45 bases, read in frame from the first base. CDR1 and CDR2 are read off the germline V gene (reference sequence) as MNHNY and SVGAGI. A word on this clone: Its antigen remains unidentified. Base qualities were left out, and no much larger clone turns up one base away.

The cohort consisted of hundreds of healthy bone marrow donors. At the time of sampling, all cohort members were nominally healthy, though unrecorded immune exposures were likely present. The donor was CMV seronegative and belonged to the group of 380 or so seronegative cohort members. Each donor provided a peripheral blood sample, and peripheral blood mononuclear cells were used for TCR beta sequencing. The Qiagen DNeasy Blood Extraction Kit was used to extract genomic DNA from the blood cell samples. Sequencing was done on a sample of PBMCs. This sequence originates from a man aged 50-60 years in good health and CMV-seronegative. The chain is assembled from TRBV6-6 and TRBJ1-1; too little of a D gene remains to name it. CDR3 reads: CASSYSISLGSEAFF. The nucleotide sequence reads TGTGCCAGCAGTTACTCGATATCCCTGGGCTCTGAAGCTTTCTTT.